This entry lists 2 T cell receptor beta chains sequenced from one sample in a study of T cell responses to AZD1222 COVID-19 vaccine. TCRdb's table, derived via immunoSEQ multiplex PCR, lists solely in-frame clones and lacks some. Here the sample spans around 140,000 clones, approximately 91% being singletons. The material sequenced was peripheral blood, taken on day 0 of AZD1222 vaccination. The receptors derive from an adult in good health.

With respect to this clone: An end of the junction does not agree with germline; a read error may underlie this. The CDR3 spells CASSLAQVRAF. The CDR3 DNA follows: TGTGCCAGCAGTTTAGCGCAGGTGCGGGCCTTT. The chain has TRBV12-3 or TRBV12-4 and TRBJ1-3, with D uncertain. This CDR3 has 11 residues.

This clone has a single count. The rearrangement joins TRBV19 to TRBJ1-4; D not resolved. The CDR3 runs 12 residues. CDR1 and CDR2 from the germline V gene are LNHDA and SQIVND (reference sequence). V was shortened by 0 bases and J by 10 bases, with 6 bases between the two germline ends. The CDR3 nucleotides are TGTGCCAGTAGTATAGACGGCGGAAAACTGTTTTTT. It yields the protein CASSIDGGKLFF.